This T cell receptor beta chain was recovered during a study of shared clonotypes between healthy human individuals. This CDR3 has 15 amino acids. Germline V lookup: CDR1 KGHSH, CDR2 LQKENI. Trimming cost V 2 bases and J 3 bases, with 11 bases left between them. The method was immunoSEQ multiplex PCR; TCRdb's version includes in-frame clones alone and lacks a portion of them. The repertoire includes 700,000 or so clones, 60% to 80% of them detected once, and approximately 2% sits in the top ten. The genes are TRBV18 and TRBJ1-5; D is possibly TRBD1 (5 bases). Sequenced: memory CD4+ T cells sorted from blood. This sample's subset: CD45RA-negative fraction. This receptor was taken from a woman in her 30s in good health. The CDR3 protein is CASSPGTEYNQPQHF. CDR3 in DNA: TGTGCCAGCTCACCAGGGACGGAATACAATCAGCCCCAGCATTTT.